This T cell receptor (beta chain) was retrieved from a study of shared clonotypes between healthy human individuals. V shed 4 bases and J shed 3 bases, with 10 bases lying between them. The length of the CDR3 is 13 residues. The V gene's germline CDR1 is SGHDN and CDR2 FVKESK. Assay: immunoSEQ multiplex PCR; the TCRdb copy retains only in-frame clones and omits some. This table has about 610,000 clones, roughly 96% appearing once. CD45RO-negative cells were positively selected for CCR7, leaving out terminally differentiated effector memory CD45RA+ cells. The chain employs TRBV14 and TRBJ2-7, with D tentatively TRBD2 (5 bases). The TCR was taken from a woman younger than 45 in good health. Sequencing was done on a sample of naive CD8+ T cells sorted from blood. For the CDR3, the DNA is TGTGCCAGCAGCCCTTTAGCGAACTACGAGCAGTACTTC. Translating gives CASSPLANYEQYF.